The 25 T cell receptor beta chains presented below share a single source sample, sequenced in a study of shared clonotypes between healthy human individuals. Here immunoSEQ multiplex PCR was the method, and the copy in TCRdb shows in-frame clones only, minus some. This repertoire shows about 2.4 million clones, more than 85% found once; its top ten account for 0.36%. The sequenced sample consisted of naive CD4+ T cells from PBMCs. The subset here: CD45RA+ positively selected. The receptors originated from a man between 18 and 35 years old in good health. Some clones in this sample may be carry-over from other donors' samples.

The chain is built from TRBV6-5 and TRBJ2-4, with D unclear. Germline lookup yields CDR1 MNHEY and CDR2 SVGAGI. The CDR3 is made up of 15 amino acids. Trimming stripped 4 bases from V and 2 bases from J, with 12 bases between. In nucleotides, the CDR3 is TGTGCCAGCAGTTCCCTCTGGGGTACCAAAAACATTCAGTACTTC. This translates into CASSSLWGTKNIQYF.

The chain combines TRBV5-4 with TRBJ2-2; 7 bases are a match to TRBD1. Germline values: CDR1 SGHNT, CDR2 YYREEE (reference sequence). This CDR3 is 15 amino acids long. Trimming cost V 4 bases and J 8 bases; bases outside gene matches: 11. The CDR3 nucleotides read TGTGCCAGCAGCCCCCCCGGACAGGATCGAGGGGAGCTGTTTTTT. Its translation: CASSPPGQDRGELFF.

V and J are TRBV7-8 and TRBJ2-5; 8 nucleotides line up with TRBD2. V lost 0 bases to trimming and J lost 4 bases; unmatched junction nucleotides: 1. From germline, CDR1 is SGHVS and CDR2 FQNEAQ. The CDR3 covers 14 residues. The CDR3 nucleotides read TGTGCCAGCAGCTTAGCCCTAGCGGGAGAGACCCAGTACTTC. This codes for CASSLALAGETQYF.

This clone was seen just once. V usage is TRBV6-1 and J usage is TRBJ2-7; TRBD1 matches at 9 bases. CDR1 is MNHNS and CDR2 is SASEGT in the germline V gene. This CDR3 contains 14 residues. V lost 8 bases, J lost 2 bases, and 7 bases stayed unmatched. The CDR3 here is CASHRGQGPYEQYF. The CDR3 DNA follows: TGTGCCAGCCATAGGGGACAGGGTCCCTACGAGCAGTACTTC.

This clone was seen a few times. The V and J genes are TRBV25-1 and TRBJ1-1; D not certain. Trimming removed 0 bases from V and 4 bases from J, with 9 bases in between. Germline V gene data show CDR1 as MGHDK and CDR2 as SYGVNS. This CDR3 has 14 amino acids. CDR3 nucleotide sequence: TGTGCCAGCAGTGAATATCAAGAGGGCACTGAAGCTTTCTTT. As protein: CASSEYQEGTEAFF. The complete variable domain, with remaining parts taken from reference TRBV25-1 and TRBJ1-1, reads EADIYQTPRYLVIGTGKKITLECSQTMGHDKMYWYQQDPGMELHLIHYSYGVNSTEKGDLSSESTVSRIRTEHFPLTLESARPSHTSQYLCASSEYQEGTEAFFGQGTRLTVV.

The DNA for the CDR3 is TGCGCCAGCAGCTTGGTCGGGGGCCCCACTGAAGCTTTCTTT. Protein: CASSLVGGPTEAFF. V is TRBV5-1 and J is TRBJ1-1; tentative D call: TRBD1 (6 bases). V gave up 0 bases and J gave up 4 bases, with 10 bases separating them. This CDR3 spans 14 amino acids. The V gene's germline CDR1 is SGHRS and CDR2 YFSETQ. The variable domain in full, with the rest retrieved from reference TRBV5-1 and TRBJ1-1, is KAGVTQTPRYLIKTRGQQVTLSCSPISGHRSVSWYQQTPGQGLQFLFEYFSETQRNKGNFPGRFSGRQFSNSRSEMNVSTLELGDSALYLCASSLVGGPTEAFFGQGTRLTVV.

The CDR3 DNA is TGTGCCAGCAGCGTAGAAGTGCGGCAGAACACCGGGGAGCTGTTTTTT. Amino acids: CASSVEVRQNTGELFF. The J gene is TRBJ2-2, the V gene TRBV9; no clear D gene. Germline CDR1 and CDR2: SGDLS and YYNGEE. V lost 0 bases, J lost 1 base, and 10 bases lay in between. CDR3 size: 16 residues.

The chain couples TRBV2 to TRBJ1-4, with 8 bases aligning to TRBD1. The CDR3 has 13 amino acids. The trim removed 7 bases at V and 7 bases at J, leaving 5 bases unmatched. Per the germline V gene, CDR1 is SNHLY and CDR2 is FYNNEI. CDR3 coding DNA: TGTGCCAGCACTGGGACAGGTAGTGAAAAACTGTTTTTT. Translating gives CASTGTGSEKLFF.

V usage is TRBV21-1 and J usage is TRBJ2-3; TRBD2, the D gene given by the table, was not confirmed from the DNA. TRBV21-1 is a pseudogene segment. The CDR3 covers 16 residues. CDR3 amino acids: CASSKKRGTSTDTQYF. For the CDR3, the DNA is TGTGCCAGCAGCAAAAAACGGGGGACTAGCACAGATACGCAGTATTTT.

The chain recombines TRBV7-2 with TRBJ2-1; 7 positions match TRBD2. This CDR3 spans 14 amino acids. Germline V lookup: CDR1 SGHTA, CDR2 FQGNSA. Trimming took 6 bases from V and 4 from J; bases not matched to a gene: 6. CDR3 region: CASRGTNQYNEQFF. The CDR3 coding sequence is TGTGCCAGCAGGGGGACTAACCAATACAATGAGCAGTTCTTC.

The V call is TRBV6-5, the J call TRBJ2-2; D call uncertain. The V gene lost 10 bases and the J gene lost 5 bases, with 8 bases spanning the gap. Looked up from germline, CDR1 is MNHEY and CDR2 is SVGAGI. The CDR3 totals 11 residues. This chain's CDR3 is CATTTTGELFF. The CDR3 coding sequence is TGTGCCACAACTACTACCGGGGAGCTGTTTTTT.

Regarding this clone: In the same sample, other DNA sequences code for this CDR3. V usage is TRBV28 and J usage is TRBJ1-2; tentatively, D is TRBD1 (5 bases). The CDR3 consists of 14 residues. Germline assignment: CDR1 MDHEN and CDR2 SYDVKM. V was shortened by 2 bases and J by 2 bases, with 9 bases between the two germline ends. CDR3 loop: CASSLVGQNYGYTF. The CDR3, as DNA: TGTGCCAGCAGTTTAGTGGGGCAAAACTATGGCTACACCTTC.

Comments on this clone: Other DNA sequences in this specimen translate into the identical CDR3. The chain is built from TRBV5-1 and TRBJ1-4; D gene uncertain. Germline CDR1 and CDR2: SGHRS and YFSETQ. With 0 bases removed from V and 0 bases from J, the gap between germline ends came to 6 bases. The CDR3 covers 15 residues. CDR3 in amino acids: CASSLVGATNEKLFF. CDR3 nucleotides: TGCGCCAGCAGCTTGGTGGGTGCAACTAATGAAAAACTGTTTTTT.

The rearrangement uses TRBV15 and TRBJ1-2; no firm D call. Trimming cost V 4 bases and J 1 base, with 10 bases left between them. From germline, CDR1 is LNHNV and CDR2 YYDKDF (reference sequence). The CDR3 totals 14 residues. The CDR3 spells CATSKERVNYGYTF. CDR3 DNA: TGTGCCACCAGCAAAGAAAGGGTTAACTATGGCTACACCTTC. Full variable domain (missing parts from reference TRBV15 and TRBJ1-2): DAMVIQNPRYQVTQFGKPVTLSCSQTLNHNVMYWYQQKSSQAPKLLFHYYDKDFNNEADTPDNFQSRRPNTSFCFLDIRSPGLGDTAMYLCATSKERVNYGYTFGSGTRLTVV.

The chain employs TRBV5-1 and TRBJ1-5; tentatively, D is TRBD1 (6 bases). Trimming shortened V by 5 bases and J by 2 bases, and 14 bases separated the two germline ends. Germline lookup yields CDR1 SGHRS and CDR2 YFSETQ. The CDR3 length is 15 residues. CDR3 coding DNA: TGCGCCAGCAGTCTCCAGGCAGGGGGCAATCAGCCCCAGCATTTT. Its protein product is CASSLQAGGNQPQHF.

The chain employs TRBV5-4 and TRBJ2-3; the D is unclear. V shed 1 base and J shed 2 bases, with 5 bases lying between them. Germline V gene data show CDR1 as SGHNT and CDR2 as YYREEE (reference sequence). The length of the CDR3 is 13 residues. In nucleotides, the CDR3 is TGTGCCAGCAGCTTGTCATACACAGATACGCAGTATTTT. Protein product: CASSLSYTDTQYF.

The genes are TRBV5-4 and TRBJ1-1; D is perhaps TRBD1 (5 bases). V was pared by 4 bases and J by 0 bases, with 10 bases between. Germline V CDR1 and CDR2: SGHNT, YYREEE (reference sequence). The CDR3 totals 14 residues. In DNA form, the CDR3 reads TGTGCCAGCAGCCGAGGGGTTCTGAACACTGAAGCTTTCTTT. Translating it yields CASSRGVLNTEAFF.

As regards this clone: The identical CDR3 is also encoded by other nucleotide sequences in the sample. V gene TRBV4-3 combines with J gene TRBJ2-7; D remains ambiguous. V lost 0 bases and J 3 bases, leaving 6 bases between the germline ends. The germline CDR1 and CDR2 sequences are LGHNA and YSLEER. The CDR3 is 13 residues long. The CDR3, as DNA: TGCGCCAGCAGCCAAGATATTTACTACGAGCAGTACTTC. Its protein product is CASSQDIYYEQYF.

This chain links TRBV6-5 with TRBJ2-5; D is unresolved. The DNA end is a closer match to TRBJ2-7, so the J assignment may be wrong. Looked up from germline, CDR1 is MNHEY and CDR2 is SVGAGI. The CDR3 has 13 amino acids. The CDR3 sequence is CASSYGEDYEQYF. In DNA form, the CDR3 reads TGTGCCAGCAGTTACGGGGAAGACTACGAGCAGTACTTC.

The chain recombines TRBV7-9 with TRBJ1-1; D may be TRBD1 (6 bases). This CDR3 is 17 amino acids long. Germline CDR1 and CDR2: SEHNR and FQNEAQ (reference sequence). Trimming stripped 5 bases from V and 1 base from J, with 20 bases between. DNA for the CDR3: TGTGCCAGCAGCCGGTCGTTTATTGGACAGCCGAACACTGAAGCTTTCTTT. Protein sequence: CASSRSFIGQPNTEAFF.

CDR3 region: CASSLQGASQETQYF. As DNA, the CDR3 is TGCGCCAGCAGCTTGCAGGGGGCCTCTCAAGAGACCCAGTACTTC. This sequence joins TRBV5-1 and TRBJ2-5, with TRBD1 matching over 8 bases. Germline trimming cut 1 base from V and 2 bases from J; bases unmatched to any gene: 4. The germline V gene has CDR1 SGHRS and CDR2 YFSETQ. The CDR3 loop spans 15 amino acids.

The V call is TRBV6-1, the J call TRBJ2-7; TRBD2 matches at 7 bases. This CDR3 contains 15 residues. CDR1 and CDR2 (germline): MNHNS, SASEGT. J lost 0 bases, V lost 9 bases, and 11 bases had no gene match. The CDR3, as DNA: TGTGCCAGTGGTCAACTAGCGCGTAGCTCCTACGAGCAGTACTTC. Translated: CASGQLARSSYEQYF.

The V and J genes are TRBV5-4 and TRBJ2-7, with 7 bases that match TRBD2. V shed 0 bases, J shed 4 bases, and the junction held 10 bases outside the gene matches. This CDR3 contains 16 residues. Looked up from germline, CDR1 is SGHNT and CDR2 is YYREEE (reference sequence). The CDR3, as DNA: TGTGCCAGCAGCTTGGCTGGGGGGGGTCATCAATACGAGCAGTACTTC. Residues: CASSLAGGGHQYEQYF.

This clone was detected only a few times. V usage is TRBV7-9 and J usage is TRBJ1-5; D gene ambiguous. V was cut by 5 bases and J by 5 bases, with 10 bases left in between. This CDR3 comprises 13 residues. CDR1 is SEHNR and CDR2 is FQNEAQ in the germline V gene (reference sequence). CDR3 residues: CASSRDGDQPQHF. As DNA, the CDR3 is TGTGCCAGCAGCAGAGATGGAGATCAGCCCCAGCATTTT. The whole variable domain, filled in from reference TRBV7-9 and TRBJ1-5, reads DTGVSQNPRHKITKRGQNVTFRCDPISEHNRLYWYRQTLGQGPEFLTYFQNEAQLEKSRLLSDRFSAERPKGSFSTLEIQRTEQGDSAMYLCASSRDGDQPQHFGDGTRLSIL.

This rearrangement joins TRBV18 to TRBJ1-1; possible D gene TRBD1, 5 bases. The CDR3 sequence is 14 residues long. Germline V gene lookup returns CDR1 KGHSH and CDR2 LQKENI. V was trimmed by 2 bases and J by 3 bases, leaving 10 bases between them. This CDR3 is CASSPGGGYTEAFF. In nucleotides, the CDR3 is TGTGCCAGCTCACCAGGGGGAGGGTACACTGAAGCTTTCTTT.